This section outlines one T cell receptor (beta chain) sequence together with its context. This entry is derived from a study of blood T cell repertoires in COVID-19. Overall study context: T cells, B-cell-depleted T cells, or PBMCs supplied cDNA or gDNA.

Produced via immunoSEQ multiplex PCR; TCRdb's table is partial and in-frame only. Of 150,000 to 180,000 clones in the sample, approximately 80% are singletons; the top ten hold 12%. The length of the CDR3 is 15 residues. The V end lost 0 bases, the J end lost 2 bases, and 9 bases lay between the germline ends. CDR1 is SGHRS and CDR2 is YFSETQ in the germline V gene. The V gene is TRBV5-1, the J gene TRBJ2-1; D is perhaps TRBD2 (5 bases). Sequencing input: peripheral blood. This clonotype was sampled from a woman aged 60-75 years with COVID-19, enrolled during active disease. This CDR3 reads CASSLDTGTYNEQFF. Here the CDR3 DNA reads TGCGCCAGCAGCTTGGACACGGGAACCTACAATGAGCAGTTCTTC. The full variable domain, its missing parts supplied by reference TRBV5-1 and TRBJ2-1, is KAGVTQTPRYLIKTRGQQVTLSCSPISGHRSVSWYQQTPGQGLQFLFEYFSETQRNKGNFPGRFSGRQFSNSRSEMNVSTLELGDSALYLCASSLDTGTYNEQFFGPGTRLTVL.